These 31 T cell receptor beta chains came from one sample sequenced in a study of control samples from healthy donors and cancer patients. Sequencing was performed with immunoSEQ multiplex PCR; in TCRdb, only in-frame clones are kept and a portion is missing. The sample carries 70,000 to 80,000 clones, about 87% recorded once. Source material: PBMCs. The receptors derive from an older woman with head and neck cancer.

This clone was detected a few times. The V gene is TRBV7-9, the J gene TRBJ2-3; D unresolved. From germline, CDR1 is SEHNR and CDR2 FQNEAQ (reference sequence). Trimming stripped 1 base from V and 5 bases from J, with 4 bases between. The CDR3 totals 12 residues. The CDR3 spells CASSLDQDTQYF. The CDR3 DNA is TGTGCCAGCAGCTTAGATCAAGATACGCAGTATTTT.

V usage is TRBV3-1 (or the pseudogene TRBV3-2) and J usage is TRBJ2-7; the match to TRBD1 covers 7 bases. This CDR3 spans 15 amino acids. The junction had 8 bases not matched to a gene; V was cut back by 2 bases and J by 4 bases. Germline CDR1 LGHDT, CDR2 YNNKEL (reference sequence). In DNA form, the CDR3 reads TGTGCCAGCAGCCAAACAGGGGCCGAGTGGTACGAGCAGTACTTC. It specifies CASSQTGAEWYEQYF.

The V call is TRBV11-2, the J call TRBJ2-3, with 7 bases identical to TRBD2. The germline V gene has CDR1 SGHAT and CDR2 FQNNGV. V was pared by 3 bases and J by 4 bases, with 7 bases of the junction left unmatched. The CDR3 runs to 15 residues. CDR3 DNA: TGTGCCAGCAGCTTCCGGGGACTAAAGGCAGATACGCAGTATTTT. Its protein product is CASSFRGLKADTQYF. Combining the CDR3 with reference TRBV11-2 and TRBJ2-3 gives the whole variable domain EAGVAQSPRYKIIEKRQSVAFWCNPISGHATLYWYQQILGQGPKLLIQFQNNGVVDDSQLPKDRFSAERLKGVDSTLKIQPAKLEDSAVYLCASSFRGLKADTQYFGPGTRLTVL.

The CDR3, as DNA: TGTGCCAGCAGTTACTCGATTCAGGGATCGGACACTGAAGCTTTCTTT. Protein sequence: CASSYSIQGSDTEAFF. The chain joins TRBV6-5 to TRBJ1-1; a possible D gene is TRBD1 (5 bases). Per the germline V gene, CDR1 is MNHEY and CDR2 is SVGAGI. This CDR3 has 16 amino acids. V was cut by 0 bases and J by 3 bases, with 14 bases left in between.

The chain joins TRBV10-3 to TRBJ1-1; the D is unclear. This CDR3 region has 13 residues. The ends were cut back, 10 bases at V and 1 base at J, with 13 bases in the middle. Germline V lookup: CDR1 ENHRY, CDR2 SYGVKD. CDR3 nucleotide sequence: TGTGCCACCTACCGGGAGCCGAACACTGAAGCTTTCTTT. It is translated as CATYREPNTEAFF.

This clone showed up just once. This sequence joins TRBV3-1 (or the pseudogene TRBV3-2) and TRBJ2-1; TRBD1 aligns across 8 bases. There are 15 residues in the CDR3. The V and J ends lost 5 bases and 3 bases, in that order; junction bases with no gene match: 6. Looked up from germline, CDR1 is LGHDT and CDR2 is YNNKEL (reference sequence). The chain's CDR3 is CASSLQTGGYNEQFF. The CDR3 bases are TGTGCCAGCAGCTTACAAACAGGGGGCTACAATGAGCAGTTCTTC.

The chain joins TRBV7-2 to TRBJ2-1; D might be TRBD2 (6 bases). CDR1 and CDR2 from the germline V gene are SGHTA and FQGNSA. The V and J ends lost 4 bases and 7 bases respectively, with 17 bases between them. The CDR3 loop spans 15 amino acids. The CDR3: CASSSARLGRNEQFF. DNA of the CDR3: TGTGCCAGCAGCTCCGCCCGACTAGGGAGGAATGAGCAGTTCTTC.

This clone was recorded once. This chain joins TRBV28 and TRBJ2-4; no clear D. Germline V gene data show CDR1 as MDHEN and CDR2 as SYDVKM. The germline V and J ends were trimmed by 3 bases and 5 bases, with 14 bases remaining between them. The CDR3 has 15 residues. The CDR3 loop reads CASSLGSISENIQYF. CDR3 in DNA: TGTGCCAGCAGTTTGGGCTCAATTTCCGAAAACATTCAGTACTTC.

The chain has TRBV29-1 and TRBJ2-5; tentative D call: TRBD2 (6 bases). Trimming pared 4 bases from V and 4 bases from J, leaving 19 bases between. The CDR3 has 15 amino acids. Germline V lookup: CDR1 SQVTM, CDR2 ANQGSEA. CDR3 sequence: CSVGIYGSTTETQYF. The DNA of the CDR3 is TGCAGCGTTGGGATATACGGGAGTACGACAGAGACCCAGTACTTC.

This chain connects TRBV4-1 to TRBJ2-1, with TRBD2 matching over 7 bases. Germline loops: CDR1 MGHRA, CDR2 YSYEKL. The CDR3 has 16 amino acids. V lost 0 bases and J lost 3; bases outside the gene matches: 5. The CDR3 bases are TGCGCCAGCAGCCAAGATTTGGGGGGGAACTACAATGAGCAGTTCTTC. Translated, it gives CASSQDLGGNYNEQFF.

DNA of the CDR3: TGTGCCAGCAGTGAAGTATTCGGGGACAGGGGTGCACCCCTCCACTTT. Its translation is CASSEVFGDRGAPLHF. The gene calls are TRBV6-4 and TRBJ1-6; 10 nucleotides match TRBD1. CDR1 and CDR2 from the germline V gene are MRHNA and SNTAGT. J was trimmed by 11 bases and V by 3 bases; bases with no gene match: 10. The CDR3 is 16 residues long.

A remark on this clone: Other DNA sequences from this sample encode an identical CDR3 as well. This sequence joins TRBV15 and TRBJ2-1, with 8 bases fitting TRBD2. Germline CDR1 LNHNV, CDR2 YYDKDF (reference sequence). The V gene end was trimmed by 3 bases and the J gene end by 6 bases; junction bases not matched to a gene: 7. The CDR3 extends over 15 amino acids. The CDR3 sequence is CATSSLSGSGNEQFF. Written as DNA, the CDR3 is TGTGCCACCAGCAGCCTAAGCGGGAGTGGCAATGAGCAGTTCTTC. Full variable domain (outside the CDR3, taken from reference TRBV15 and TRBJ2-1): DAMVIQNPRYQVTQFGKPVTLSCSQTLNHNVMYWYQQKSSQAPKLLFHYYDKDFNNEADTPDNFQSRRPNTSFCFLDIRSPGLGDTAMYLCATSSLSGSGNEQFFGPGTRLTVL.

This chain links TRBV5-1 with TRBJ2-7; D is perhaps TRBD1 (6 bases). CDR3 length: 13 amino acids. The V and J ends lost 4 bases and 3 bases respectively, with 11 bases between them. The germline gives CDR1 SGHRS, CDR2 YFSETQ. CDR3 in amino acids: CASSTGQFYEQYF. In DNA form, the CDR3 reads TGCGCCAGCAGCACTGGACAGTTCTACGAGCAGTACTTC.

This chain joins TRBV12-3 or TRBV12-4 and TRBJ2-5; 7 bases map to TRBD1. J gave up 1 base and V 6 bases, and 2 bases lay outside the gene matches. This CDR3 has 13 residues. The CDR3 reads CASRGDSQETQYF. The CDR3 DNA reads as TGTGCCAGCAGGGGGGACAGCCAAGAGACCCAGTACTTC.

The chain links TRBV18 to TRBJ2-1; 11 positions match TRBD2. Germline loops: CDR1 KGHSH, CDR2 LQKENI. The CDR3 covers 17 residues. V lost 5 bases, J lost 0 bases, and 6 bases stayed unmatched. In DNA form, the CDR3 reads TGTGCCAGCTCAGGCCGGGGACTAGCGGCCTCCTACAATGAGCAGTTCTTC. Residues: CASSGRGLAASYNEQFF.

V and J are TRBV21-1 and TRBJ2-2; TRBD2 was called by the table and not checked on the DNA. TRBV21-1 is designated a pseudogene. The CDR3 is 17 amino acids. DNA of the CDR3: TGTGCCAGCAGCAAAGATGGTCCAGCGGGAAGCACCGGGGAGCTGTTTTTT. Its protein is CASSKDGPAGSTGELFF.

This sequence joins TRBV28 and TRBJ2-5; TRBD1 is a possible D gene (6 bases). V lost 6 bases to trimming and J lost 4 bases, with 18 bases between them. The length of the CDR3 is 15 residues. Germline V lookup: CDR1 MDHEN, CDR2 SYDVKM. In nucleotides, the CDR3 is TGTGCCAGCAGCACTCCACAGGGTGTGGTAGAGACCCAGTACTTC. As protein: CASSTPQGVVETQYF.

The chain recombines TRBV6-1 with TRBJ2-6, with a tentative D call TRBD2 (5 bases). The CDR3 totals 15 residues. Germline values: CDR1 MNHNS, CDR2 SASEGT. Trimming left V 2 bases short and J 4 bases short, with 9 bases between. Here the CDR3 reads CASSERELGANVLTF. The CDR3 bases are TGTGCCAGCAGTGAAAGGGAGCTAGGGGCCAACGTCCTGACTTTC.

The chain employs TRBV29-1 and TRBJ2-5; 8 nucleotides align to TRBD2. This CDR3 region has 15 residues. Germline V gives CDR1 SQVTM, CDR2 ANQGSEA. J gave up 2 bases and V 1 base, and 6 bases lay outside the gene matches. CDR3 DNA sequence: TGCAGCGTTGAAGCGCCCAGCGGGAGTCAAGAGACCCAGTACTTC. It translates to CSVEAPSGSQETQYF.

This clone appeared once. The rearrangement joins TRBV7-9 to TRBJ2-1, with 7 positions matching TRBD1. Trimming cost V 5 bases and J 4 bases; bases outside gene matches: 8. The CDR3 sequence is 15 residues long. Germline lookup yields CDR1 SEHNR and CDR2 FQNEAQ (reference sequence). The CDR3 loop reads CASSIRQGRYNEQFF. The CDR3 coding sequence is TGTGCCAGCAGCATTAGACAGGGAAGATACAATGAGCAGTTCTTC.

The chain combines TRBV6-5 with TRBJ2-2, with D perhaps TRBD2 (5 bases). The germline V and J ends were trimmed by 10 bases and 1 base, with 16 bases remaining between them. The CDR3 extends over 15 amino acids. CDR1 and CDR2 from the germline V gene are MNHEY and SVGAGI. The CDR3: CATRATRQNTGELFF. DNA of the CDR3: TGTGCCACCCGTGCTACTAGGCAGAACACCGGGGAGCTGTTTTTT.

This chain connects TRBV6-5 to TRBJ2-4; the match to TRBD1 covers 7 bases. CDR1 and CDR2 (germline): MNHEY, SVGAGI. This CDR3 region has 15 residues. V trimming: 8 bases; J trimming: 0 bases; junction bases outside the gene matches: 7. The CDR3 sequence is CASSSKGAAKNIQYF. The CDR3 nucleotides read TGTGCCAGCTCATCCAAGGGGGCAGCCAAAAACATTCAGTACTTC.

The chain couples TRBV6-1 to TRBJ2-1, with unresolved D. CDR3 size: 14 residues. Deletions cut 3 bases from V and 2 bases from J, with 8 bases between. The germline V gene has CDR1 MNHNS and CDR2 SASEGT. The CDR3 region has the DNA TGTGCCAGCAGTGAGGCGTCTACCTACAATGAGCAGTTCTTC. It specifies CASSEASTYNEQFF.

Written as DNA, the CDR3 is TGTGCCAGCAGCCCCCGGGGGGGAGATCGGGAAAAACTGTTTTTT. It translates to CASSPRGGDREKLFF. The chain has TRBV7-9 and TRBJ1-4, with a tentative D call TRBD1 (5 bases). The CDR3 spans 15 residues. Trimming removed 5 bases from V and 8 bases from J, with 18 bases in between. Per germline, CDR1 SEHNR and CDR2 FQNEAQ (reference sequence).

The chain links TRBV5-1 to TRBJ2-1; TRBD2 matches 9 bases. Germline V gene sequence: CDR1 SGHRS, CDR2 YFSETQ. Trimming removed 2 bases from V and 5 bases from J; junction bases left unmatched: 8. This CDR3 has 16 residues. CDR3 region: CASSLRTSAQNNEQFF. The CDR3 DNA follows: TGCGCCAGCAGCTTAAGGACTAGCGCCCAAAACAATGAGCAGTTCTTC.

The V call is TRBV27, the J call TRBJ2-3; 13 bases match TRBD2. Trimming removed 6 bases from V and 5 bases from J; junction bases left unmatched: 20. Germline V lookup: CDR1 MNHEY, CDR2 SMNVEV (reference sequence). The CDR3 runs 20 residues. The CDR3 is CASSPTYERTSGSREDTQYF. Here the CDR3 DNA reads TGTGCCAGCAGCCCTACCTATGAGAGGACTAGCGGGAGCCGTGAAGATACGCAGTATTTT.

The J gene is TRBJ1-4, the V gene TRBV11-2; D might be TRBD1 (6 bases). The germline V and J ends were trimmed by 5 bases and 0 bases, with 7 bases remaining between them. The CDR3 extends over 14 amino acids. Germline values: CDR1 SGHAT, CDR2 FQNNGV. The CDR3 reads CASSRQATNEKLFF. CDR3 nucleotides: TGTGCCAGCAGCCGACAGGCAACTAATGAAAAACTGTTTTTT.

The chain uses TRBV4-3 and TRBJ2-3; perhaps TRBD2 as D (5 bases). The CDR3 sequence is 15 residues long. V lost 0 bases, J lost 5 bases, and 12 bases lay in between. CDR1 and CDR2 (germline): LGHNA, YSLEER. The CDR3 spells CASSQDRNGEDTQYF. CDR3 DNA: TGCGCCAGCAGCCAAGATCGGAACGGGGAAGATACGCAGTATTTT.

V gene TRBV12-3 or TRBV12-4 combines with J gene TRBJ1-2; D may be TRBD1 (6 bases). With 8 bases removed from V and 0 bases from J, the gap between germline ends came to 10 bases. This CDR3 comprises 13 residues. This CDR3 is CASGGTPNYGYTF. The DNA for the CDR3 is TGTGCCAGCGGGGGGACACCTAACTATGGCTACACCTTC.

The chain links TRBV7-7 to TRBJ2-2, with D possibly being TRBD1 (6 bases). Trimming shortened V by 5 bases and J by 4 bases, and 17 bases separated the two germline ends. CDR1 and CDR2 from the germline V gene are SSHAT and FNYEAQ (reference sequence). The length of the CDR3 is 16 residues. The CDR3 region has the DNA TGTGCCAGCAGCCAGGCTTCAGGGGCCAGCACCGGGGAGCTGTTTTTT. It specifies CASSQASGASTGELFF.

The rearrangement links TRBV5-1 to TRBJ2-7; a possible D gene is TRBD1 (5 bases). The V and J ends lost 2 bases and 4 bases respectively, with 7 bases between them. The germline CDR1 and CDR2 sequences are SGHRS and YFSETQ. The CDR3 consists of 12 residues. Here the CDR3 reads CASSLTGYEQYF. For the CDR3, the DNA is TGCGCCAGCAGCTTAACAGGATACGAGCAGTACTTC.